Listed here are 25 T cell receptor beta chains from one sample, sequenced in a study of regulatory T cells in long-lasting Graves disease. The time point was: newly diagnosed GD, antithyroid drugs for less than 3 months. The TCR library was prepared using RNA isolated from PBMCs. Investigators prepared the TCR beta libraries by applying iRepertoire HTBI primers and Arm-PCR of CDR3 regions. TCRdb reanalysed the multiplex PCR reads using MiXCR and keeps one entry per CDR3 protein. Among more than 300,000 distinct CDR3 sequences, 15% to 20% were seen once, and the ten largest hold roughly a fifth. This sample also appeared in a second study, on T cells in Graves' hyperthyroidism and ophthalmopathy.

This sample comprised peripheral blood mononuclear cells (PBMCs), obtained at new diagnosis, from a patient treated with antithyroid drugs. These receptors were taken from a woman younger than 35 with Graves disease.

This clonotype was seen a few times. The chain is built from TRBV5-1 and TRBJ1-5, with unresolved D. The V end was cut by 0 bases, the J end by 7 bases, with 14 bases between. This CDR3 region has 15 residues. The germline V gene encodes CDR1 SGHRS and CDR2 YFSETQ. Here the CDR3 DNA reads TGCGCCAGCAGCTTGGCCGGAGGGCCGGGGCAGCCCCAGCATTTT. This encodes CASSLAGGPGQPQHF.

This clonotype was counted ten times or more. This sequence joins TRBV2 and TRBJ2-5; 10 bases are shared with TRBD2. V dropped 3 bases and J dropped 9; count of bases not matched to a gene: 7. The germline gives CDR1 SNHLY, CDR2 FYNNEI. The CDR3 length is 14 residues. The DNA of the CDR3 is TGTGCCAGCAGTGAGGAACTAGCGGGGACGGCCCAGTACTTC. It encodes CASSEELAGTAQYF. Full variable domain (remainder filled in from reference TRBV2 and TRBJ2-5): EPEVTQTPSHQVTQMGQEVILRCVPISNHLYFYWYRQILGQKVEFLVSFYNNEISEKSEIFDDQFSVERPDGSNFTLKIRSTKLEDSAMYFCASSEELAGTAQYFGPGTRLLVL.

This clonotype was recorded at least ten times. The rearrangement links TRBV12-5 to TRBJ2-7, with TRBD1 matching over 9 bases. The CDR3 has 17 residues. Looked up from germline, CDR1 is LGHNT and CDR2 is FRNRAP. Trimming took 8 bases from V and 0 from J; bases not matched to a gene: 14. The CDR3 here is CASTGGVPLHLSYEQYF. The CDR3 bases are TGTGCTAGTACAGGGGGCGTGCCTCTCCACCTCTCCTACGAGCAGTACTTC.

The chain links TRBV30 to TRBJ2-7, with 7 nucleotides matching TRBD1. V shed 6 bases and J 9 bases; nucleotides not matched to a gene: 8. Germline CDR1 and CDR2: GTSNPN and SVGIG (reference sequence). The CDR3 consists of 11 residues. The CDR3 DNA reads TGTGCCTGCTCCGGGACAGTCAGGCAGTACTTC. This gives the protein CACSGTVRQYF.

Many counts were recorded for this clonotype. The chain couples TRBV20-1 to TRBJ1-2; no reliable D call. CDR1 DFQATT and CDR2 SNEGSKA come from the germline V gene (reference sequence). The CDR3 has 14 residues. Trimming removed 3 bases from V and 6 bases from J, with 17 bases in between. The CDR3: CSASSFGIRNGYTF. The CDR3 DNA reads TGCAGTGCTAGTAGTTTTGGGATCCGGAATGGCTACACCTTC.

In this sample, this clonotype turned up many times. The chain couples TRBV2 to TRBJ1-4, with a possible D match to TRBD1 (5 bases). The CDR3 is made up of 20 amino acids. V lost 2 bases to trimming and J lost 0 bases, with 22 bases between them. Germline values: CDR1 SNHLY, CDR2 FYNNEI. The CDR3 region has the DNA TGTGCCAGCAGTGAATTTCGGAAGACAGTGAGGGGCCCAACTAATGAAAAACTGTTTTTT. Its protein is CASSEFRKTVRGPTNEKLFF.

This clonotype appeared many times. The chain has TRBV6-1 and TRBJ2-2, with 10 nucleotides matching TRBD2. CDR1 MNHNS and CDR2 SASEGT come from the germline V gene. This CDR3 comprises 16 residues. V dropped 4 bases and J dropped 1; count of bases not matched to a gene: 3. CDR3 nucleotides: TGTGCCAGCAGTGCCCTAGCGGGGGTGAACACCGGGGAGCTGTTTTTT. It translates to CASSALAGVNTGELFF.

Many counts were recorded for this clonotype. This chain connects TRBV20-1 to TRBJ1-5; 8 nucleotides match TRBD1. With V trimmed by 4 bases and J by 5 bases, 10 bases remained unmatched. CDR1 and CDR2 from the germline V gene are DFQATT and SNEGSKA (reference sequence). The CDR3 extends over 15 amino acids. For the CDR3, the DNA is TGCAGTGCTACGGGTAAGACAGGGGTCGATCAGCCCCAGCATTTT. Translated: CSATGKTGVDQPQHF.

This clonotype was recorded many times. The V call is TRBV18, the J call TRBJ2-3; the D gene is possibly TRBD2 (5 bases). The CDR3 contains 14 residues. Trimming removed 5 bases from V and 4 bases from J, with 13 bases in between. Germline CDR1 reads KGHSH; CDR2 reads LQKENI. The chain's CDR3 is CASSTRDSSDTQYF. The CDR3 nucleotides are TGTGCCAGCTCAACTAGAGATAGTTCAGATACGCAGTATTTT.

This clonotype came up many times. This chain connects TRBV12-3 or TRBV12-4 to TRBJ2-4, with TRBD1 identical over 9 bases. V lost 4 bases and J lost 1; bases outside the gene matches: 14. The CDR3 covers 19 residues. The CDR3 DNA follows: TGTGCCAGCAGTTCCCTGGGGACAGGGACGGGGAATGCCAAAAACATTCAGTACTTC. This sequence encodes CASSSLGTGTGNAKNIQYF.

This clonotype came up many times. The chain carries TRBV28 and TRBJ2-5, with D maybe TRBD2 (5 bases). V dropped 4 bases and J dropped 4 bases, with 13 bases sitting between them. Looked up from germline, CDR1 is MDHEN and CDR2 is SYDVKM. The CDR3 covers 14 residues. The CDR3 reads CASSSPGGGETQYF. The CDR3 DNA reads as TGTGCCAGCAGTTCTCCCGGCGGAGGAGAGACCCAGTACTTC.

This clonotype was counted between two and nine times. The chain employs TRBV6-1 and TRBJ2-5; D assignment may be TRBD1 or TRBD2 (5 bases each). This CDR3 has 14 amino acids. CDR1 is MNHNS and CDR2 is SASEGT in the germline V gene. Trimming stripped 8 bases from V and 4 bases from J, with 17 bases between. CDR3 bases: TGTGCCAGCCGGAAACAGGCTAGCCCAGAGACCCAGTACTTC. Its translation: CASRKQASPETQYF.

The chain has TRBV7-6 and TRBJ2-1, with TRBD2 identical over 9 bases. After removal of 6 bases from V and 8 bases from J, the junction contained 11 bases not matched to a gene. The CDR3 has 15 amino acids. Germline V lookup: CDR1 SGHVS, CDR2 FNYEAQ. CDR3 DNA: TGTGCCAGCAGTGGGGGGAGCGGGAGGTTCCATGAGCAGTTCTTC. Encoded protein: CASSGGSGRFHEQFF.

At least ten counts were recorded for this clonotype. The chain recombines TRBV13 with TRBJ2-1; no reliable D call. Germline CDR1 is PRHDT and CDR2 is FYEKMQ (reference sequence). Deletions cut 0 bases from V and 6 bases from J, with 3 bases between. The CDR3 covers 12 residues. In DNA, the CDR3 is TGTGCCAGCAGCTTAGGCGCCAATGAGCAGTTCTTC. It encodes CASSLGANEQFF.

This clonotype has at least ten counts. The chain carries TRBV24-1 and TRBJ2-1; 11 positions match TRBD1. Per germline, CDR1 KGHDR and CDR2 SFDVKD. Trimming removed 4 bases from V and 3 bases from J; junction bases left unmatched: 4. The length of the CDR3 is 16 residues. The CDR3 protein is CATSDPGTGGYNEQFF. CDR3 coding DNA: TGTGCCACCAGTGACCCCGGGACAGGGGGCTACAATGAGCAGTTCTTC.

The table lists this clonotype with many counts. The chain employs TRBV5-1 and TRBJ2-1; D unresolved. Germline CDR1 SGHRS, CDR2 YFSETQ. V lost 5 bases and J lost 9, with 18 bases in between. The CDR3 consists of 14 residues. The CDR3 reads CASSPGLEVSEQFF. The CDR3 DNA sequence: TGCGCCAGCAGTCCGGGTCTTGAAGTGAGTGAGCAGTTCTTC.

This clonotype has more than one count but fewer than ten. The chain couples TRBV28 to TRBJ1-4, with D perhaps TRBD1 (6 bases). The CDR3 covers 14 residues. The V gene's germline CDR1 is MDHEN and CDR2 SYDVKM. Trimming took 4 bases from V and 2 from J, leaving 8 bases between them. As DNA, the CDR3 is TGTGCCAGCAGTTCAGGGGTCACTAATGAAAAACTGTTTTTT. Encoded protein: CASSSGVTNEKLFF.

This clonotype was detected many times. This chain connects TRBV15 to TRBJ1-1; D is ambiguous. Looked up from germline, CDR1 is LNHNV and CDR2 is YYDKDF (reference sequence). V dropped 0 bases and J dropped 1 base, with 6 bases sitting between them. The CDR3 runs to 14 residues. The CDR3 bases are TGTGCCACCAGCAGAGATCGTGAGAACACTGAAGCTTTCTTT. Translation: CATSRDRENTEAFF.

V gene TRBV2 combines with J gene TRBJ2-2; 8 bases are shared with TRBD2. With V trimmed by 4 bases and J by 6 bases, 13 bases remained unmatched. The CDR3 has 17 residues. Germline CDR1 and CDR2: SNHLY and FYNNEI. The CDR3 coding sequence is TGTGCCAGCAGTGCGTCTAGCGGGTGGAGGGGTTCCGGGGAGCTGTTTTTT. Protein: CASSASSGWRGSGELFF.

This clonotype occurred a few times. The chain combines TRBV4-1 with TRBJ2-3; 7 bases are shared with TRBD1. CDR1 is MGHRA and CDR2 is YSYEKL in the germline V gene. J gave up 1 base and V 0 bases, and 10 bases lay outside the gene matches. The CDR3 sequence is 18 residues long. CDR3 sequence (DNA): TGCGCCAGCAGCCAAGAGGGCCCCGAGGGGGCTGGCACAGATACGCAGTATTTT. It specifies CASSQEGPEGAGTDTQYF.

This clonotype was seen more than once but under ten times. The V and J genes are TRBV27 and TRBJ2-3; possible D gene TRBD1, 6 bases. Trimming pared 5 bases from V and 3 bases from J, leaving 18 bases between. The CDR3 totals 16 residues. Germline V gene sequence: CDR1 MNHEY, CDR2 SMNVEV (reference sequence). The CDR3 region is CASSPSVSGVTDTQYF. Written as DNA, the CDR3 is TGTGCCAGCAGTCCAAGCGTTTCAGGGGTTACAGATACGCAGTATTTT.

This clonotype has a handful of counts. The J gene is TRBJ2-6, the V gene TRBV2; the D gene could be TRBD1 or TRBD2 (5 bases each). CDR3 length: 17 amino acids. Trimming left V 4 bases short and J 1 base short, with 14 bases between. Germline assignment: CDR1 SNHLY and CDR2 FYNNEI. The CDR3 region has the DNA TGTGCCAGCAGTGGCCCCGGGACCAAATCTGGGGCCAACGTCCTGACTTTC. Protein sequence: CASSGPGTKSGANVLTF.

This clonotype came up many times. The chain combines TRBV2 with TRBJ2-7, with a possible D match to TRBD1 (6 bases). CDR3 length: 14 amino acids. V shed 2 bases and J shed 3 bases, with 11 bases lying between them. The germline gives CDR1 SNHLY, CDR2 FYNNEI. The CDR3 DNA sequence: TGTGCCAGCAGTGAACCGGGACAATACTACGAGCAGTACTTC. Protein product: CASSEPGQYYEQYF.

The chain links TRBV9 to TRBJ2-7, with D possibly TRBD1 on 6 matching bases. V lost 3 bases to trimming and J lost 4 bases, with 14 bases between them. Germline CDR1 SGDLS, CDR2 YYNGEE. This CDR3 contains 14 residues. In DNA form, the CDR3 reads TGTGCCAGCAGCGAGGGGGATCCAGCGTACGAGCAGTACTTC. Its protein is CASSEGDPAYEQYF.

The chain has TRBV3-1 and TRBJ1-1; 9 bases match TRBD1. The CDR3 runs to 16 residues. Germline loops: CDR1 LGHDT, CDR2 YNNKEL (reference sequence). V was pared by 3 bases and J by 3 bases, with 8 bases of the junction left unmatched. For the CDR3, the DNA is TGTGCCAGCAGCCAGACGAAGGGGACAGGGTACACTGAAGCTTTCTTT. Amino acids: CASSQTKGTGYTEAFF.